This is a list of T cell receptor beta chains from one sample in a study of blood T cell repertoires in COVID-19. Clones were sequenced by immunoSEQ multiplex PCR, and TCRdb holds only the in-frame ones, with some missing. This table has around 280,000 clones, about 90% appearing once. The sequenced sample consisted of PBMCs or T cells enriched from blood (not recorded which). The receptor set was obtained from a woman between 18 and 30 years old with acute COVID-19. Both conserved end residues are part of each CDR3. Fields, in order: V gene, CDR3 protein.

TRBV7-2 | CASSLLRESSEQYF
TRBV6-5 | CASILQGDSNQPQHF
TRBV27 | CASSFRSVGNEKLFF
TRBV25-1 | CASSPPLPGRRDTQYF
TRBV7-9 | CASSLVVAGFNEKLFF
TRBV18 | CASSPRAVRGQVGKLFF
TRBV24-1 | CATSDPREGGDYGYTF
TRBV5-1 | CASSLGQGGEQYF
TRBV5-8 | CASSLGTGHSTYEQYF
TRBV19 | CASSTTGTIYEQYF
TRBV18 | CASSPIGGGELFF
TRBV19 | CASSILGNGVGTEAFF
TRBV19 | CASSMGLAGTGELFF
TRBV27 | CASSLVLRLAGEQFF
TRBV3-1/TRBV3-2 | CASSPSTGVGLFF
TRBV15 | CATSPPWEAEKLFF
TRBV27 | CASSFRQARRPLHF
TRBV7-9 | CASSQGGLAGEVEQFF
TRBV6-4 | CASSGEMNTEAFF
TRBV7-6 | CASSLVLAGVGNEQFF
TRBV24-1 | CATSVPGTSGINEQFF
TRBV2 | CASSAFLAGMGEQYF
TRBV27 | CASSLSGDTYEQYF
TRBV4-1 | CASSQASGGTEAFF
TRBV27 | CASSFTGGRPYEQYF
TRBV2 | CASSEDEGASEKLFF
TRBV6-2/TRBV6-3 | CASSNFQGNNSPLHF
TRBV2 | CASSEQGAGYEQYF
TRBV9 | CASSASGRLNEKLFF
TRBV6-5 | CASSYDRGPNSPLHF
TRBV19 | CASSIVGGSSYEQYF
TRBV18 | CASSPPPGLGQPQHF
TRBV18 | CASSPPGAGSDIQYF